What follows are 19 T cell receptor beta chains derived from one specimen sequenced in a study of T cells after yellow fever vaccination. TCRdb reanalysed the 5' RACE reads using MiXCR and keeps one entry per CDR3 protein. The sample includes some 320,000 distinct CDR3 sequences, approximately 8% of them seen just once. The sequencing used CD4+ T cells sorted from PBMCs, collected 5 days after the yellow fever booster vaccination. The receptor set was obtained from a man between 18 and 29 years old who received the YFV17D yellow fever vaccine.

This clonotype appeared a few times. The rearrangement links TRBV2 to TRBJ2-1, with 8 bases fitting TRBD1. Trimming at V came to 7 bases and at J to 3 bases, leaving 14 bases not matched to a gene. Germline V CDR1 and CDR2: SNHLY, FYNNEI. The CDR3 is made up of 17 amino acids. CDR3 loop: CASTLGGQGAFYNEQFF. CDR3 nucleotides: TGTGCCAGCACCCTAGGGGGCCAGGGGGCGTTCTACAATGAGCAGTTCTTC.

DNA for the CDR3: TGTGCCAGCAGTGTTGAGGGAAACCAGCCCCAGCATTTT. It is translated as CASSVEGNQPQHF. V usage is TRBV5-5 and J usage is TRBJ1-5; D gene ambiguous. This CDR3 contains 13 residues. CDR1 and CDR2 from the germline V gene are SGHKS and YYEKEE (reference sequence). Between the trimmed V and J ends, which lost 5 bases and 7 bases, there was a span of 13 bases.

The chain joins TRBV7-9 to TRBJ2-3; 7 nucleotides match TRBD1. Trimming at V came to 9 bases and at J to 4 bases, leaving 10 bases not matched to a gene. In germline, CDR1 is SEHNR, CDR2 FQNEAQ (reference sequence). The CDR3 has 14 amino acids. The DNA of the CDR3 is TGTGCCAGTCAGCGACAGGGCTGGGCAGATACGCAGTATTTT. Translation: CASQRQGWADTQYF.

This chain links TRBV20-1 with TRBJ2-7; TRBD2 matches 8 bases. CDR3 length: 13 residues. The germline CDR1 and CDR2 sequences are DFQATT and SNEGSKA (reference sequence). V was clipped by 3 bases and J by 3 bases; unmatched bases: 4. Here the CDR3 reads CSASAGGRYEQYF. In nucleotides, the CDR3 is TGCAGTGCTAGTGCGGGGGGCCGCTACGAGCAGTACTTC.

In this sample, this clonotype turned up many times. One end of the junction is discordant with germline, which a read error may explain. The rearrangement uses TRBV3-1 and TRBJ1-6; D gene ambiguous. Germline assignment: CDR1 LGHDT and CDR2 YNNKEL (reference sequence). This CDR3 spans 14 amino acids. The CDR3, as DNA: TGTGCCAGCAGCCTTACATCCTCTAATTCACCCCTCCACTTT. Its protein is CASSLTSSNSPLHF.

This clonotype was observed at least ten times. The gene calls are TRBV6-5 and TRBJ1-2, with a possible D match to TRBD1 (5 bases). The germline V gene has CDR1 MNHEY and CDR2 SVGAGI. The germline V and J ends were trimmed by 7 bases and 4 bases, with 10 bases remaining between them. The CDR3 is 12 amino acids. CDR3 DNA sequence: TGTGCCAGCACGGGGGTGGGCTATGGCTACACCTTC. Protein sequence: CASTGVGYGYTF.

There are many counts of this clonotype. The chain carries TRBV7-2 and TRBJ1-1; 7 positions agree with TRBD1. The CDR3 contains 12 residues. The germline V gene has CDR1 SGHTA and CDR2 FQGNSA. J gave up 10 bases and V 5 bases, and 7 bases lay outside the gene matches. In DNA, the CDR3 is TGTGCCAGCAGCCCAACGACAGGGAGAGCTTTCTTT. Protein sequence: CASSPTTGRAFF.

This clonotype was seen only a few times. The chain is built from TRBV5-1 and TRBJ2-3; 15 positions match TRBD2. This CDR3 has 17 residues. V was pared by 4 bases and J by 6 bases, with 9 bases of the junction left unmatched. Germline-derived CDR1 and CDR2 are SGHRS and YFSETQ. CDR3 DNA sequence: TGCGCCAGCAGCCCAGGGACTAGCGGGGGGATTAGGGATACGCAGTATTTT. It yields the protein CASSPGTSGGIRDTQYF.

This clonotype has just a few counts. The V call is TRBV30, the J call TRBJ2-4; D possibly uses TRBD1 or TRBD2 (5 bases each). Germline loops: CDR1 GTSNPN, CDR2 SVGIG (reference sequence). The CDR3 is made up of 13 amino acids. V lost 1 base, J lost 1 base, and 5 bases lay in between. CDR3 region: CAWSGGAKNIQYF. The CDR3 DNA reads TGTGCCTGGAGTGGGGGGGCCAAAAACATTCAGTACTTC.

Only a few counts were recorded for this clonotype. CDR3 nucleotides: TGTGCCAGCAGCTTAGAGCCGAGACAGGGCTCTGAGCAGTTCTTC. Translation: CASSLEPRQGSEQFF. The chain is built from TRBV11-1 and TRBJ2-1; 7 nucleotides match TRBD1. The CDR3 covers 15 residues. The V and J ends lost 1 base and 9 bases, in that order; junction bases with no gene match: 9. Germline CDR1 is SGHAT and CDR2 is FQDESV (reference sequence).

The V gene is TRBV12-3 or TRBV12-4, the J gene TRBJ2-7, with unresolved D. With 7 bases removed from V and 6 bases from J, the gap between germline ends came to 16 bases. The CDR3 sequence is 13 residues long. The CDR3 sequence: CASKILGLPEQYF. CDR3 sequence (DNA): TGTGCCAGCAAAATTCTAGGCCTGCCCGAGCAGTACTTC.

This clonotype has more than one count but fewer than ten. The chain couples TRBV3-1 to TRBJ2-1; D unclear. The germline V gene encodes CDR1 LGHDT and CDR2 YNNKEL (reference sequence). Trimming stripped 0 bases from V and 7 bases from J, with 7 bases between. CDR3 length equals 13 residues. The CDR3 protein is CASSQDVGNEQFF. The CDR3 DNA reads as TGTGCCAGCAGCCAAGACGTGGGGAATGAGCAGTTCTTC.

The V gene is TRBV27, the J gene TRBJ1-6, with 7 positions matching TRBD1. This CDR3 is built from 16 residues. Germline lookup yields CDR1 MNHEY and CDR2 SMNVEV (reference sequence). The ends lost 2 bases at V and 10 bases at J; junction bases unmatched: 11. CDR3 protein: CASSLKTGALWSPLHF. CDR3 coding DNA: TGTGCCAGCAGTTTAAAAACAGGGGCCCTATGGTCACCCCTCCACTTT.

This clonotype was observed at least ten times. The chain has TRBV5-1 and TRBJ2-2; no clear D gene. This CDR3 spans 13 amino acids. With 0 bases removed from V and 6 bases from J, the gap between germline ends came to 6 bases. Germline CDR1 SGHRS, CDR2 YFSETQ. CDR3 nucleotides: TGCGCCAGCAGCTTGGTTGACTCCGGGGAGCTGTTTTTT. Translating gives CASSLVDSGELFF. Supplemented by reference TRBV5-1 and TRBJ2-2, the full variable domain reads KAGVTQTPRYLIKTRGQQVTLSCSPISGHRSVSWYQQTPGQGLQFLFEYFSETQRNKGNFPGRFSGRQFSNSRSEMNVSTLELGDSALYLCASSLVDSGELFFGEGSRLTVL.

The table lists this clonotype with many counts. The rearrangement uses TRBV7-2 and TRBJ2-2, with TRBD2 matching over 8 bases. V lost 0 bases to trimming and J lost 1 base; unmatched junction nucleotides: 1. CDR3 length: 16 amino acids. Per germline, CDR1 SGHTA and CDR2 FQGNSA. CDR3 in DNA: TGTGCCAGCAGCTTAGCCCTAGCGGGGAACACCGGGGAGCTGTTTTTT. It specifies CASSLALAGNTGELFF.

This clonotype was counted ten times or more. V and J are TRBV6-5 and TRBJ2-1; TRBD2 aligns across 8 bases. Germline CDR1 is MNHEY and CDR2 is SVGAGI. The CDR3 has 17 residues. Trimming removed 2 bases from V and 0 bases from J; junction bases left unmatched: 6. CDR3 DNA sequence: TGTGCCAGCAGTTACCTCCCGGGGGGGAGCTCCTACAATGAGCAGTTCTTC. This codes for CASSYLPGGSSYNEQFF.

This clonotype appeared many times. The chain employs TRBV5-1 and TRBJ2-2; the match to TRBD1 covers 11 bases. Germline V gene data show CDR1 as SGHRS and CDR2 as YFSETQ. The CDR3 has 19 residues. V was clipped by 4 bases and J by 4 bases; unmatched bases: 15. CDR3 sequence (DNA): TGCGCCAGCAGCCCTAACCCGGACAGGGGGCTAGGCGGCACCGGGGAGCTGTTTTTT. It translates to CASSPNPDRGLGGTGELFF.

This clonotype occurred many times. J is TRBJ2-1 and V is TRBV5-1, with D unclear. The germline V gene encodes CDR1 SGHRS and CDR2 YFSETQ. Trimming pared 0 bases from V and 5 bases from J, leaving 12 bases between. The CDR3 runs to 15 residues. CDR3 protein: CASSLGGRVDNEQFF. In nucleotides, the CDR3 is TGCGCCAGCAGCTTGGGGGGTCGTGTGGACAATGAGCAGTTCTTC.

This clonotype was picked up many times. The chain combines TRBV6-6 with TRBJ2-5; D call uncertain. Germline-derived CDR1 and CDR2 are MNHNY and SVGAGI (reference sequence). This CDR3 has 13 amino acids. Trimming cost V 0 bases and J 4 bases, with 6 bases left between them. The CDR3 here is CASSYSRRETQYF. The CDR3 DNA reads TGTGCCAGCAGTTACTCCCGTCGAGAGACCCAGTACTTC.